Sequencing of this T cell receptor (beta chain) was carried out in a study of CD8 T cells in Susac syndrome. On the study more broadly: At the time their blood was drawn, patients with Susac syndrome were either therapy-naive, on corticosteroids (with some of them also receiving intravenous immunoglobulin), or on intravenous immunoglobulin alone.

RNA, at about 0.45 to 1 ug, was reverse transcribed with random hexamers. TCRdb reprocessed the immunoSEQ multiplex PCR reads with MiXCR, giving one entry per CDR3 protein. The sample has roughly 200,000 distinct CDR3 sequences, 90% to 95% seen once; the top ten hold 0.087%. Sequencing of TCR beta was undertaken in CD8+ and CD4+ T cells derived from blood. The source material was CD4+ T cells from PBMCs. The source of this sequence is a human donor with Susac syndrome.

The CDR3 sequence: CSARIDRDGYGYTF. Written as DNA, the CDR3 is TGCAGTGCTAGAATCGACCGGGACGGCTATGGCTACACCTTC. This chain joins TRBV20-1 and TRBJ1-2, with D tentatively TRBD1 (5 bases). The CDR3 is 14 residues long. Germline CDR1 is DFQATT and CDR2 is SNEGSKA (reference sequence). The V end lost 2 bases, the J end lost 4 bases, and 14 bases lay between the germline ends.